Shown below are 24 T cell receptor beta chains from a single sample sequenced in a study of OX40 agonist ivuxolimab in advanced cancers. Only in-frame clones appear in the TCRdb table, and some are missing; sequencing was by immunoSEQ multiplex PCR. The sample carries about 22,000 clones, approximately 80% recorded once. The material was CD4+ or CD8+ T cells sorted from blood, obtained in a trial of the OX40 agonist ivuxolimab. The receptors originated from an adult with an advanced solid tumor such as melanoma, head and neck, liver or kidney cancer.

This CDR3 reads CASSIQGELTGELFF. CDR3 coding DNA: TGTGCCAGTAGCATTCAAGGGGAGTTGACCGGGGAGCTGTTTTTT. The rearrangement joins TRBV19 to TRBJ2-2; D may match TRBD1 or TRBD2 (5 bases each). The CDR3 is 15 residues long. Germline-derived CDR1 and CDR2 are LNHDA and SQIVND (reference sequence). V was pared by 6 bases and J by 5 bases, with 16 bases between.

V and J are TRBV28 and TRBJ1-4; the D gene is possibly TRBD1 (5 bases). CDR3 length equals 18 residues. Germline V CDR1 and CDR2: MDHEN, SYDVKM. Trimming removed 5 bases at V and 0 bases at J, with 19 bases between. The DNA for the CDR3 is TGTGCCAGCAGTCCCAACTCGGGCACGACAGCAACTAATGAAAAACTGTTTTTT. Its translation is CASSPNSGTTATNEKLFF. Full variable domain (remainder filled in from reference TRBV28 and TRBJ1-4): DVKVTQSSRYLVKRTGEKVFLECVQDMDHENMFWYRQDPGLGLRLIYFSYDVKMKEKGDIPEGYSVSREKKERFSLILESASTNQTSMYLCASSPNSGTTATNEKLFFGSGTQLSVL.

The chain is built from TRBV5-3 and TRBJ1-5; a weak D match, TRBD1 (6 bases). TRBV5-3 is marked as an open reading frame, function uncertain. V lost 2 bases and J 6 bases, leaving 21 bases between the germline ends. The CDR3 has 17 amino acids. CDR3 residues: CARSLQGDLLPSQPQHF. The DNA for the CDR3 is TGTGCCAGAAGCTTACAGGGTGATCTACTGCCAAGTCAGCCCCAGCATTTT.

The rearrangement uses TRBV10-1 and TRBJ2-5, with 11 positions matching TRBD1. This CDR3 region has 13 residues. J gave up 5 bases and V 8 bases, and 4 bases lay outside the gene matches. From germline, CDR1 is WNHNN and CDR2 SYGVQD (reference sequence). In DNA form, the CDR3 reads TGCGCCAGCTTTGGGACAGGGGGTGAGACCCAGTACTTC. This codes for CASFGTGGETQYF.

The V gene is TRBV19, the J gene TRBJ2-4, with D possibly matching TRBD1 (5 bases). The V and J ends lost 6 bases and 5 bases respectively, with 11 bases between them. Germline CDR1 is LNHDA and CDR2 is SQIVND (reference sequence). This CDR3 is 13 amino acids long. CDR3 sequence reads: CASSARVENIQYF. As DNA, the CDR3 is TGTGCCAGTAGCGCCAGGGTGGAAAACATTCAGTACTTC. The entire variable domain, with the rest obtained from reference TRBV19 and TRBJ2-4, is as follows: DGGITQSPKYLFRKEGQNVTLSCEQNLNHDAMYWYRQDPGQGLRLIYYSQIVNDFQKGDIAEGYSVSREKKESFPLTVTSAQKNPTAFYLCASSARVENIQYFGAGTRLSVL.

This chain uses TRBV4-1 with TRBJ2-7; D gene unclear. The V gene's germline CDR1 is MGHRA and CDR2 YSYEKL. This CDR3 has 14 amino acids. Between the trimmed V and J ends, which lost 0 bases and 1 base, there was a span of 7 bases. CDR3 residues: CASSQELQSYEQYF. The DNA of the CDR3 is TGCGCCAGCAGCCAAGAGTTGCAGTCCTACGAGCAGTACTTC.

The CDR3 DNA follows: TGTGCCATCAGTTCGGACACCCTTGACTATGGCTACACCTTC. Amino acid sequence: CAISSDTLDYGYTF. This chain connects TRBV10-3 to TRBJ1-2; a possible D gene is TRBD1 (5 bases). This CDR3 has 14 residues. V dropped 5 bases and J dropped 3 bases, with 13 bases sitting between them. CDR1 is ENHRY and CDR2 is SYGVKD in the germline V gene.

The chain combines TRBV9 with TRBJ2-1, with D unresolved. V was clipped by 3 bases and J by 3 bases, with 4 bases between them. CDR1 SGDLS and CDR2 YYNGEE come from the germline V gene. This CDR3 is built from 12 residues. The chain's CDR3 is CASSGDYNEQFF. CDR3 nucleotides: TGTGCCAGCAGCGGGGACTACAATGAGCAGTTCTTC.

The rearrangement joins TRBV19 to TRBJ2-7; TRBD2 matches 7 bases. V was pared by 5 bases and J by 2 bases, with 3 bases of the junction left unmatched. In germline, CDR1 is LNHDA, CDR2 SQIVND (reference sequence). CDR3 length: 13 residues. The CDR3 DNA follows: TGTGCCAGTAGTGCGGGAGCTACCTACGAGCAGTACTTC. Translating it yields CASSAGATYEQYF.

The chain links TRBV7-9 to TRBJ2-1; D is unresolved. V was shortened by 2 bases and J by 0 bases, with 8 bases between the two germline ends. In germline, CDR1 is SEHNR, CDR2 FQNEAQ (reference sequence). The CDR3 covers 15 residues. CDR3 sequence: CASSLPLGSYNEQFF. The DNA of the CDR3 is TGTGCCAGCAGCTTACCCCTCGGCTCCTACAATGAGCAGTTCTTC.

The chain carries TRBV2 and TRBJ2-1; 11 nucleotides match TRBD2. Per the germline V gene, CDR1 is SNHLY and CDR2 is FYNNEI. The trim removed 5 bases at V and 7 bases at J, leaving 7 bases unmatched. CDR3 length: 15 residues. The CDR3 region is CASSLSTSGDNEQFF. As DNA, the CDR3 is TGTGCCAGCAGTCTCTCGACTAGCGGGGATAATGAGCAGTTCTTC.

The V gene is TRBV27, the J gene TRBJ2-7, with D tentatively TRBD2 (6 bases). The ends were cut back, 5 bases at V and 5 bases at J, with 16 bases in the middle. The CDR3 runs to 14 residues. The germline V gene has CDR1 MNHEY and CDR2 SMNVEV (reference sequence). The CDR3 loop is CASSPGDLNHEQYF. Here the CDR3 DNA reads TGTGCCAGCAGTCCGGGAGATCTTAACCACGAGCAGTACTTC.

The chain has TRBV4-3 and TRBJ2-3; TRBD2 might be the D (5 bases). Germline-derived CDR1 and CDR2 are LGHNA and YSLEER. The CDR3 is made up of 17 amino acids. The V end was cut by 0 bases, the J end by 2 bases, with 15 bases between. The CDR3 loop reads CASSQDVEEALTDTQYF. CDR3 nucleotides: TGCGCCAGCAGCCAAGATGTAGAGGAGGCCCTCACAGATACGCAGTATTTT.

This chain connects TRBV27 to TRBJ2-7; 8 nucleotides agree with TRBD1. V shed 5 bases and J 3 bases; nucleotides not matched to a gene: 12. Germline V CDR1 and CDR2: MNHEY, SMNVEV (reference sequence). CDR3 length equals 16 residues. Here the CDR3 DNA reads TGTGCCAGCAGTCCGTCGACAGGGGAGTATCTCTACGAGCAGTACTTC. Residues: CASSPSTGEYLYEQYF.

This clone was picked up a small number of times. The rearrangement joins TRBV2 to TRBJ1-1; no firm D call. The CDR3 covers 12 residues. Germline CDR1 and CDR2: SNHLY and FYNNEI. Trimming stripped 4 bases from V and 3 bases from J, with 6 bases between. The CDR3 coding sequence is TGTGCCAGCAGTGGAGGGTACACTGAAGCTTTCTTT. Translation gives CASSGGYTEAFF. Variable domain in full (rest from reference TRBV2 and TRBJ1-1): EPEVTQTPSHQVTQMGQEVILRCVPISNHLYFYWYRQILGQKVEFLVSFYNNEISEKSEIFDDQFSVERPDGSNFTLKIRSTKLEDSAMYFCASSGGYTEAFFGQGTRLTVV.

This chain joins TRBV21-1 and TRBJ2-3; TRBD2, as called in the table, went unchecked against the DNA. TRBV21-1 is labeled a pseudogene. The CDR3 has 11 residues. In nucleotides, the CDR3 is TGTGCCAGCAGCAATCGAGATACGCAGTATTTT. It translates to CASSNRDTQYF.

This chain uses TRBV19 with TRBJ1-2; TRBD1 matches 8 bases. This CDR3 region has 15 residues. Germline V CDR1 and CDR2: LNHDA, SQIVND (reference sequence). V shed 0 bases, J shed 7 bases, and the junction held 7 bases outside the gene matches. CDR3 in DNA: TGTGCCAGTAGTATAGATCGGACAGGGAGTCGTGGCTACACCTTC. Protein sequence: CASSIDRTGSRGYTF.

CDR3 amino acids: CASSELGQGFTYNEQFF. In DNA, the CDR3 is TGTGCCAGCAGTGAACTCGGCCAGGGATTTACCTACAATGAGCAGTTCTTC. This chain joins TRBV6-1 and TRBJ2-1; tentative D call: TRBD1 (5 bases). This CDR3 is 17 amino acids long. Germline V CDR1 and CDR2: MNHNS, SASEGT. V was cut by 2 bases and J by 2 bases, with 16 bases left in between.

CDR3 in amino acids: CASRPPGQEYEQYF. The CDR3 region has the DNA TGTGCCAGCAGGCCACCGGGACAGGAATACGAGCAGTACTTC. The rearrangement uses TRBV7-9 and TRBJ2-7, with 8 bases matching TRBD1. This CDR3 has 14 residues. Germline V CDR1 and CDR2: SEHNR, FQNEAQ (reference sequence). Trimming cost V 6 bases and J 4 bases; bases outside gene matches: 8.

This chain links TRBV27 with TRBJ1-2, with TRBD1 matching 8 bases. The V and J ends lost 5 bases and 2 bases, in that order; junction bases with no gene match: 1. Germline-derived CDR1 and CDR2 are MNHEY and SMNVEV (reference sequence). This CDR3 region has 13 residues. The CDR3 sequence is CASSRQGNYGYTF. The CDR3, as DNA: TGTGCCAGCAGTAGACAGGGGAACTATGGCTACACCTTC.

The genes are TRBV7-7 and TRBJ2-7; 9 bases line up with TRBD2. Germline V gene data show CDR1 as SSHAT and CDR2 as FNYEAQ (reference sequence). The V and J ends lost 5 bases and 3 bases, in that order; junction bases with no gene match: 2. The CDR3 is made up of 13 amino acids. This CDR3 is CASSPAGGYEQYF. CDR3 DNA sequence: TGTGCCAGCAGCCCAGCGGGAGGCTACGAGCAGTACTTC. Variable domain in full (rest from reference TRBV7-7 and TRBJ2-7): GAGVSQSPRYKVTKRGQDVTLRCDPISSHATLYWYQQALGQGPEFLTYFNYEAQPDKSGLPSDRFSAERPEGSISTLTIQRTEQRDSAMYRCASSPAGGYEQYFGPGTRLTVT.

In its sample, this clone was seen a few times. This chain connects TRBV4-1 to TRBJ2-7; 7 bases align to TRBD1. CDR3 length equals 13 residues. Germline CDR1 is MGHRA and CDR2 is YSYEKL. The J segment lost 3 bases and the V segment lost 6 bases, leaving 5 bases of the junction unmatched. The CDR3 loop is CASRLRQGYEQYF. CDR3 nucleotide sequence: TGCGCCAGCAGACTGAGACAGGGCTACGAGCAGTACTTC.

This clone rates as medium-sized. The V and J genes are TRBV19 and TRBJ1-1; maybe TRBD1 (5 bases). Germline CDR1 LNHDA, CDR2 SQIVND (reference sequence). V lost 7 bases, J lost 8 bases, and 11 bases lay in between. This CDR3 spans 11 amino acids. CDR3 coding DNA: TGTGCCAGTACTGTTGGGGGGGAAGCTTTCTTT. Amino acid sequence: CASTVGGEAFF.

The rearrangement joins TRBV9 to TRBJ2-7, with 10 bases fitting TRBD2. The V segment lost 2 bases and the J segment 7 bases; nucleotides outside the gene matches: 6. Germline lookup yields CDR1 SGDLS and CDR2 YYNGEE. The CDR3 totals 14 residues. CDR3 residues: CASSVSSGSREQYF. The CDR3, as DNA: TGTGCCAGCAGCGTGTCTAGCGGGAGTAGAGAGCAGTACTTC.